This T cell receptor beta chain was sequenced during a study of response to subunit inactivated influenza vaccine. The study's findings and limits: Each seasonal flu vaccination may recruit only limited new T cells, authors suggested.

Notes on this clonotype: Its antigen is not known.

TCRdb reprocessed the RT-PCR reads via MiXCR and lists one record per CDR3 protein. The table has around 750,000 distinct CDR3 sequences, 21% seen once. The sequencing used PBMCs from blood, collected 5 to 6 days after vaccination. The clonotype originates from a man aged 50 or older who received an inactivated influenza vaccine.

CDR3 DNA: TGTGCCAGCAGCGGAGGACGGGGCATTCAGTACTTC. Translation gives CASSGGRGIQYF. The chain recombines TRBV5-4 with TRBJ2-4; possibly TRBD2 for D (5 bases). The V end lost 4 bases, the J end lost 9 bases, and 11 bases lay between the germline ends. From germline, CDR1 is SGHNT and CDR2 YYREEE (reference sequence). CDR3 size: 12 residues. The full variable domain, its missing parts supplied by reference TRBV5-4 and TRBJ2-4, is ETGVTQSPTHLIKTRGQQVTLRCSSQSGHNTVSWYQQALGQGPQFIFQYYREEENGRGNFPPRFSGLQFPNYSSELNVNALELDDSALYLCASSGGRGIQYFGAGTRLSVL.